This TCR beta chain originates from a study of blood T cell repertoires in COVID-19. There are 14 residues in the CDR3. The trim removed 9 bases at V and 0 bases at J, leaving 8 bases unmatched. Germline-derived CDR1 and CDR2 are MNHEY and SVGAGI. TCRdb's copy holds only in-frame clones and misses some; the assay was immunoSEQ multiplex PCR. The repertoire holds tens of thousands of clones, with roughly 74% as singletons. The genes are TRBV6-5 and TRBJ2-7; 7 bases fit TRBD1. The source is a human donor in a cohort sampled during active COVID-19. Material: peripheral blood. CDR3 DNA: TGTGCCAGTCAAGGACAGGCGAACTCCTACGAGCAGTACTTC. Translating it yields CASQGQANSYEQYF.